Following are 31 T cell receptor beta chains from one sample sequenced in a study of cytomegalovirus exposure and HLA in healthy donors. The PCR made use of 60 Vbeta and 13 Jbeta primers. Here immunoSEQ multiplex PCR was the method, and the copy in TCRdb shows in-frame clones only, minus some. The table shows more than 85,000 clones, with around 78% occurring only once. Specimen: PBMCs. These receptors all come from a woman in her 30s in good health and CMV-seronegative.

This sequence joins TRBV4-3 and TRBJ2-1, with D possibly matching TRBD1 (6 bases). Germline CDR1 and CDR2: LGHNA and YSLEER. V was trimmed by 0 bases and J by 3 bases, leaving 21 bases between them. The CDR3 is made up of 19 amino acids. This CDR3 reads CASSQDPIQTGAFYNEQFF. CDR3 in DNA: TGCGCCAGCAGCCAAGACCCGATTCAGACAGGCGCGTTCTACAATGAGCAGTTCTTC.

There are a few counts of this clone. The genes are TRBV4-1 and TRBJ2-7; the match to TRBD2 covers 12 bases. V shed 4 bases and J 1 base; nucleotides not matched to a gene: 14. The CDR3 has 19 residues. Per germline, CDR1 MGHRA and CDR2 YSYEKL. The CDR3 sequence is CASSPWGQRTSGTSYEQYF. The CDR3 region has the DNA TGCGCCAGCAGCCCCTGGGGTCAGCGGACTAGCGGGACTTCCTACGAGCAGTACTTC.

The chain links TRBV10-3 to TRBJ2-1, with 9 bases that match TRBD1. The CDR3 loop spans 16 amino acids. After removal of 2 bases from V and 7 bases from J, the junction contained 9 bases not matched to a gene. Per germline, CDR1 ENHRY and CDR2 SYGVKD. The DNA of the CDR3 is TGTGCCATCAGTGAGCCGGACAGGGGCGCTGAAAATGAGCAGTTCTTC. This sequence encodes CAISEPDRGAENEQFF.

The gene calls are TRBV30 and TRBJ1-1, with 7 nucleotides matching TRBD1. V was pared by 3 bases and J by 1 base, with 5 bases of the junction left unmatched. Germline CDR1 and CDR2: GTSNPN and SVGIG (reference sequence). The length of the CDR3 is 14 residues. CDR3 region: CAWRETGTNTEAFF. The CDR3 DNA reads TGTGCCTGGAGAGAGACAGGGACGAACACTGAAGCTTTCTTT.

The CDR3 coding sequence is TGTGCCAGCAGTTATACAGGGGAGGCGGAAAAACTGTTTTTT. This translates into CASSYTGEAEKLFF. The rearrangement links TRBV6-6 to TRBJ1-4; 7 bases are shared with TRBD1. V was clipped by 3 bases and J by 8 bases; unmatched bases: 6. The CDR3 is 14 residues long. Germline V gene data show CDR1 as MNHNY and CDR2 as SVGAGI (reference sequence).

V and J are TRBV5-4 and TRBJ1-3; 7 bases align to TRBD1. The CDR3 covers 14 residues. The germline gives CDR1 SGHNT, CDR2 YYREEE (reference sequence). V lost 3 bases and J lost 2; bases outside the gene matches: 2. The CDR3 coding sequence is TGTGCCAGCAGCTCCCAGGGGGCTGGAAACACCATATATTTT. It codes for CASSSQGAGNTIYF.

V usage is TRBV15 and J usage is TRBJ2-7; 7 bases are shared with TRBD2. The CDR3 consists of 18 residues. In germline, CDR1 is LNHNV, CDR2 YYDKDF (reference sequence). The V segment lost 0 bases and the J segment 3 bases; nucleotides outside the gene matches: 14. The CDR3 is CATSRDFLIGTILYEQYF. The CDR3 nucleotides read TGTGCCACCAGCAGAGACTTCTTGATTGGGACTATCCTCTACGAGCAGTACTTC.

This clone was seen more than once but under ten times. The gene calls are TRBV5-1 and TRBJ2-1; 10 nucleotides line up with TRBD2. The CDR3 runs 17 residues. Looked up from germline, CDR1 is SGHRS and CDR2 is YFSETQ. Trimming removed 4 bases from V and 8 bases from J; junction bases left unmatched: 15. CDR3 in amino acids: CASSHNLAGVTLDEQFF. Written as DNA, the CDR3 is TGCGCCAGCAGCCACAATCTAGCGGGGGTGACCCTCGATGAGCAGTTCTTC. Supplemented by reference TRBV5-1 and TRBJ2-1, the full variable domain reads KAGVTQTPRYLIKTRGQQVTLSCSPISGHRSVSWYQQTPGQGLQFLFEYFSETQRNKGNFPGRFSGRQFSNSRSEMNVSTLELGDSALYLCASSHNLAGVTLDEQFFGPGTRLTVL.

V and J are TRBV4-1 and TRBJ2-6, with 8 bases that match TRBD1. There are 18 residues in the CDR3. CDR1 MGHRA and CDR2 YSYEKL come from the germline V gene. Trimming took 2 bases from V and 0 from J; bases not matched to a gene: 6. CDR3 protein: CASSQSDRVYSGANVLTF. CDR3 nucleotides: TGCGCCAGCAGCCAATCGGACAGGGTATACTCTGGGGCCAACGTCCTGACTTTC.

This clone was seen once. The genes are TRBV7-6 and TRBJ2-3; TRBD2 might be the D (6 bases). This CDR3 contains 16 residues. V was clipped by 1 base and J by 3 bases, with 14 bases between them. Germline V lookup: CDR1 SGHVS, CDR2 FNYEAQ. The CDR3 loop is CASSLGVGGETDTQYF. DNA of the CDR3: TGTGCCAGCAGCTTAGGCGTAGGCGGGGAAACAGATACGCAGTATTTT.

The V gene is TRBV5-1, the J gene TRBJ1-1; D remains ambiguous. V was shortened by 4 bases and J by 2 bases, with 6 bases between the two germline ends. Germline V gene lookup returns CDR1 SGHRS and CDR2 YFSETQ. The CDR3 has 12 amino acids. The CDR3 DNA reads TGCGCCAGCAGCCAGATAAACACTGAAGCTTTCTTT. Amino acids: CASSQINTEAFF. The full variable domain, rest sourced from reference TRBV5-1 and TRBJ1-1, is KAGVTQTPRYLIKTRGQQVTLSCSPISGHRSVSWYQQTPGQGLQFLFEYFSETQRNKGNFPGRFSGRQFSNSRSEMNVSTLELGDSALYLCASSQINTEAFFGQGTRLTVV.

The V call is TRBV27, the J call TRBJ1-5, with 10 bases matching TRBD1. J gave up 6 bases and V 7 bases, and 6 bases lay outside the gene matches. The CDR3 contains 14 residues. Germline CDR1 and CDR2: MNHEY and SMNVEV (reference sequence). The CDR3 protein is CASNDRGHGQPQHF. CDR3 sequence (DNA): TGTGCCAGCAATGACAGGGGGCATGGTCAGCCCCAGCATTTT.

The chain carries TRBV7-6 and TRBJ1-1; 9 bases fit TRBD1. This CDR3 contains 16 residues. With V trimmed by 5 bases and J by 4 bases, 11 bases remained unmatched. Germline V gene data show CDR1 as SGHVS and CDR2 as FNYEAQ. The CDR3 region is CASSPGTGTMGTEAFF. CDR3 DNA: TGTGCCAGCAGCCCAGGGACAGGGACGATGGGCACTGAAGCTTTCTTT.

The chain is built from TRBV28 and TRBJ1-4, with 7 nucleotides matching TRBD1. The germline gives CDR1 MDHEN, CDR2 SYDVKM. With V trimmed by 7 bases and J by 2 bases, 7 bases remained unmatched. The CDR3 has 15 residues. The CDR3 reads CASKPGGSTNEKLFF. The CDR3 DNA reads TGTGCCAGCAAGCCAGGGGGATCGACTAATGAAAAACTGTTTTTT. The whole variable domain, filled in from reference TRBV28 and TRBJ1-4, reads DVKVTQSSRYLVKRTGEKVFLECVQDMDHENMFWYRQDPGLGLRLIYFSYDVKMKEKGDIPEGYSVSREKKERFSLILESASTNQTSMYLCASKPGGSTNEKLFFGSGTQLSVL.

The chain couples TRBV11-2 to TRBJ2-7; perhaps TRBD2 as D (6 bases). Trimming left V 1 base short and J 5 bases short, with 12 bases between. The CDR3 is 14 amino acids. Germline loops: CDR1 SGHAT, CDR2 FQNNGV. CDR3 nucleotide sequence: TGTGCCAGCAGCTTAGTCGGAGGGCTGGACGAGCAGTACTTC. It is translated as CASSLVGGLDEQYF.

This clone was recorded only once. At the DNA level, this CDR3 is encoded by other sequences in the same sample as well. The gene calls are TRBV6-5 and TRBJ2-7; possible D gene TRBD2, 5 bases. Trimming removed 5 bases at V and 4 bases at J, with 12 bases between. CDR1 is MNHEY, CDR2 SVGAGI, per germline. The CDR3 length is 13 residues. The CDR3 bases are TGTGCCAGCAGTCCGCGGGTCTCTTACGAGCAGTACTTC. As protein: CASSPRVSYEQYF.

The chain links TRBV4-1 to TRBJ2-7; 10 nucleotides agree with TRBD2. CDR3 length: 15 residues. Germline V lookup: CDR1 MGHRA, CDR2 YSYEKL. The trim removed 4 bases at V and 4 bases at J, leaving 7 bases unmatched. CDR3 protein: CASSPNPTSGYEQYF. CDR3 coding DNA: TGCGCCAGCAGCCCCAACCCGACTAGCGGGTACGAGCAGTACTTC.

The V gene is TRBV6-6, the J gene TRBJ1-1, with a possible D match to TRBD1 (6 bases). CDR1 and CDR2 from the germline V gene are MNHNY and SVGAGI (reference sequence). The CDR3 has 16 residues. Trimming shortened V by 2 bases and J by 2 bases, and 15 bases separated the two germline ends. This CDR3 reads CASSYGRTATNTEAFF. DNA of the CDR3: TGTGCCAGCAGTTACGGTAGGACAGCGACAAACACTGAAGCTTTCTTT.

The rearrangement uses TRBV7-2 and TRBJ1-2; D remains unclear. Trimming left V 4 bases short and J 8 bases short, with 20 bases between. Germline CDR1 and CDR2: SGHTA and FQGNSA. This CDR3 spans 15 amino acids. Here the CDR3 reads CASSYRTAGLYGYTF. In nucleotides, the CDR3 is TGTGCCAGCAGCTACCGGACGGCAGGACTGTACGGCTACACCTTC.

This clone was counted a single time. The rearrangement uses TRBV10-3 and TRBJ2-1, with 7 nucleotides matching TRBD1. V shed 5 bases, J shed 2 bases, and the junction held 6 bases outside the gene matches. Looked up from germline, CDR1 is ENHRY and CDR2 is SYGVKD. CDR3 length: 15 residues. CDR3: CAISPDRDAYNEQFF. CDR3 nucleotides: TGTGCCATCAGTCCTGACAGGGACGCCTACAATGAGCAGTTCTTC.

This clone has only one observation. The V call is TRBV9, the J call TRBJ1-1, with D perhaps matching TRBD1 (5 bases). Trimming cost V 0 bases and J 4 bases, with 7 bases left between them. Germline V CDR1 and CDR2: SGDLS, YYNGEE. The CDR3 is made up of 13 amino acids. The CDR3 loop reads CASSVAGFTEAFF. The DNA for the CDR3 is TGTGCCAGCAGCGTAGCAGGGTTCACTGAAGCTTTCTTT.

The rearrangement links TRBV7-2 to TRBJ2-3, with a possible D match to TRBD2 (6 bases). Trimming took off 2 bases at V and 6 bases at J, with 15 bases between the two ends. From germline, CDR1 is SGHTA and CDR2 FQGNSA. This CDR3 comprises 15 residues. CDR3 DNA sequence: TGTGCCAGCAGCTTATCCGGGTGGAGGGGTGATACGCAGTATTTT. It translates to CASSLSGWRGDTQYF. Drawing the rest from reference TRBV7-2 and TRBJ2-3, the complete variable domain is GAGVSQSPSNKVTEKGKDVELRCDPISGHTALYWYRQSLGQGLEFLIYFQGNSAPDKSGLPSDRFSAERTGGSVSTLTIQRTQQEDSAVYLCASSLSGWRGDTQYFGPGTRLTVL.

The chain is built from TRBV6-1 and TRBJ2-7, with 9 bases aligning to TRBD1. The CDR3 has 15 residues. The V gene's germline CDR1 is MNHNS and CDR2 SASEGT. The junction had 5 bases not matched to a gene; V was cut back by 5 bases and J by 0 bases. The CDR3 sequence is CASSRQGQGSYEQYF. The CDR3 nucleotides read TGTGCCAGCAGTCGCCAGGGACAGGGCTCCTACGAGCAGTACTTC.

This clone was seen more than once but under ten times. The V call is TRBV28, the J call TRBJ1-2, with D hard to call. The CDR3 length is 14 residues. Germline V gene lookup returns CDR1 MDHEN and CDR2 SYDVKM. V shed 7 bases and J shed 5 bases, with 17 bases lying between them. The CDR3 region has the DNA TGTGCCAGCATCCCCCCGGGTAGGCCTTATGGCTACACCTTC. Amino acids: CASIPPGRPYGYTF.

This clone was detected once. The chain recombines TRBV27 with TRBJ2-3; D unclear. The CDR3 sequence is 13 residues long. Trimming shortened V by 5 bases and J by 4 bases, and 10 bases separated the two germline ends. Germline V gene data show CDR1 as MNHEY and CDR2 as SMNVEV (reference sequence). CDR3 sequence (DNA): TGTGCCAGCAGTATTAGCCGGCCAGATACGCAGTATTTT. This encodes CASSISRPDTQYF.

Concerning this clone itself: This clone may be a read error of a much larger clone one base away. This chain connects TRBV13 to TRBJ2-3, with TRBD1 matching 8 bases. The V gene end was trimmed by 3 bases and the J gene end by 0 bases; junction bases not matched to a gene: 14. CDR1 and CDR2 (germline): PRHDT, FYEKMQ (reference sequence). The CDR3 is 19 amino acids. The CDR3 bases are TGTGCCAGCAGCTTGAGTGTTGGCAGGGGGCAATCTAGCACAGATACGCAGTATTTT. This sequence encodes CASSLSVGRGQSSTDTQYF.

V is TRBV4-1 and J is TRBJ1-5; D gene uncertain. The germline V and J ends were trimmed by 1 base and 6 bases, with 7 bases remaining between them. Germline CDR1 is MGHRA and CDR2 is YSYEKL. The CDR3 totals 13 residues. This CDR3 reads CASSQVFGQPQHF. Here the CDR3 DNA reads TGCGCCAGCAGCCAAGTTTTCGGTCAGCCCCAGCATTTT.

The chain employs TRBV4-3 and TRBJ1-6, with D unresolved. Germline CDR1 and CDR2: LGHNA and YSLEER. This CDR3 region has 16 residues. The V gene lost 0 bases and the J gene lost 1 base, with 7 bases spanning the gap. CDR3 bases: TGCGCCAGCAGCCAAGATAGAACGTCCTATAATTCACCCCTCCACTTT. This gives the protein CASSQDRTSYNSPLHF.

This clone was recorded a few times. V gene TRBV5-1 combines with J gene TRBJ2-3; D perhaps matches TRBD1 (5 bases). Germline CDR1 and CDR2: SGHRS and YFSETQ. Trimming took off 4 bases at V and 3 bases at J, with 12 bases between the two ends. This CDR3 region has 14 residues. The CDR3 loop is CASSIGHRTDTQYF. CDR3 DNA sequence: TGCGCCAGCAGCATCGGACATAGAACAGATACGCAGTATTTT.

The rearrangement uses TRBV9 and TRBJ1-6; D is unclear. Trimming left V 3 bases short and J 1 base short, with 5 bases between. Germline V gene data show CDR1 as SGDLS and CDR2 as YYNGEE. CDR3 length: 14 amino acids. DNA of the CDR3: TGTGCCAGCAGCGCGGGTTCCTATAATTCACCCCTCCACTTT. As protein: CASSAGSYNSPLHF.

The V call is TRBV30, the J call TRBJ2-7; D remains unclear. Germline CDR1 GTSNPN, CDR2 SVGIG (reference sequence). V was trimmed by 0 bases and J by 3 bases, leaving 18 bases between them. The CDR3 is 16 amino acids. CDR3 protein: CAWSVSAQTLIYEQYF. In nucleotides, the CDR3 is TGTGCCTGGAGTGTCTCGGCCCAGACTCTGATCTACGAGCAGTACTTC.